One sample yielded the 19 T cell receptor beta chains listed below, sequenced in a study of T cells in localized non-small cell lung cancer. Libraries were prepared by immunoSEQ multiplex PCR; TCRdb keeps only in-frame clonotypes and omits some of them. Of tens of thousands of clones in the sample, around 85% were seen once. The sample was peripheral blood, taken before any cancer treatment. These receptors were taken from a male donor older than 55 with stage III squamous cell lung carcinoma.

The chain couples TRBV29-1 to TRBJ1-1; no reliable D call. The V end was cut by 1 base, the J end by 0 bases, with 6 bases between. Germline-derived CDR1 and CDR2 are SQVTM and ANQGSEA. CDR3 size: 13 residues. Written as DNA, the CDR3 is TGCAGCGTTGAAGTACTAATGAACACTGAAGCTTTCTTT. This codes for CSVEVLMNTEAFF.

This rearrangement joins TRBV4-3 to TRBJ1-5, with TRBD1 matching 9 bases. The CDR3 consists of 18 residues. CDR1 is LGHNA and CDR2 is YSLEER in the germline V gene. V shed 2 bases and J 4 bases; nucleotides not matched to a gene: 12. The CDR3 DNA follows: TGCGCCAGCAGCCAATACCCCCCGGGACAGGGAATAAATCAGCCCCAGCATTTT. Encoded protein: CASSQYPPGQGINQPQHF.

The J gene is TRBJ2-2, the V gene TRBV18; D ambiguous. The CDR3 runs 15 residues. Germline V lookup: CDR1 KGHSH, CDR2 LQKENI. The ends were cut back, 2 bases at V and 0 bases at J, with 7 bases in the middle. CDR3 loop: CASSPSPANTGELFF. The CDR3 nucleotides read TGTGCCAGCTCACCATCCCCTGCGAACACCGGGGAGCTGTTTTTT. Supplemented by reference TRBV18 and TRBJ2-2, the full variable domain reads NAGVMQNPRHLVRRRGQEARLRCSPMKGHSHVYWYRQLPEEGLKFMVYLQKENIIDESGMPKERFSAEFPKEGPSILRIQQVVRGDSAAYFCASSPSPANTGELFFGEGSRLTVL.

The J gene is TRBJ1-1, the V gene TRBV30; TRBD1 agrees at 7 bases. The junction had 2 bases not matched to a gene; V was cut back by 6 bases and J by 1 base. The length of the CDR3 is 12 residues. Germline V gene data show CDR1 as GTSNPN and CDR2 as SVGIG (reference sequence). CDR3 nucleotides: TGTGCCTGTCGACAGGGGAACACTGAAGCTTTCTTT. It specifies CACRQGNTEAFF.

The chain joins TRBV28 to TRBJ2-3; possibly TRBD2 for D (7 bases). Per germline, CDR1 MDHEN and CDR2 SYDVKM. The CDR3 consists of 13 residues. The V end lost 7 bases, the J end lost 1 base, and 9 bases lay between the germline ends. CDR3 region: CASKGGGTDTQYF. In nucleotides, the CDR3 is TGTGCCAGCAAAGGGGGGGGCACAGATACGCAGTATTTT.

This sequence joins TRBV15 and TRBJ1-3; D might be TRBD1 (5 bases). V shed 1 base and J shed 5 bases, with 9 bases lying between them. This CDR3 contains 14 residues. The germline gives CDR1 LNHNV, CDR2 YYDKDF (reference sequence). The CDR3 region has the DNA TGTGCCACCAGCAGAGCTGGGACCCGAAACACCATATATTTT. This encodes CATSRAGTRNTIYF.

This clone showed up just once. This sequence joins TRBV27 and TRBJ1-6; D gene ambiguous. Germline-derived CDR1 and CDR2 are MNHEY and SMNVEV (reference sequence). Trimming left V 5 bases short and J 6 bases short, with 2 bases between. The CDR3 length is 11 residues. The CDR3 region is CASSSNSPLHF. The CDR3 DNA is TGTGCCAGCAGTAGTAATTCACCCCTCCACTTT.

The V and J genes are TRBV5-4 and TRBJ2-2; D might be TRBD2 (5 bases). The CDR3 contains 15 residues. Trimming left V 1 base short and J 2 bases short, with 9 bases between. Per the germline V gene, CDR1 is SGHNT and CDR2 is YYREEE (reference sequence). This chain's CDR3 is CASSLRAGNTGELFF. The CDR3 region has the DNA TGTGCCAGCAGCTTGCGGGCGGGCAACACCGGGGAGCTGTTTTTT.

This chain joins TRBV9 and TRBJ2-3, with D possibly being TRBD2 (6 bases). CDR3 size: 16 residues. V lost 4 bases and J lost 2, with 17 bases in between. Germline lookup yields CDR1 SGDLS and CDR2 YYNGEE. In nucleotides, the CDR3 is TGTGCCAGCAGCACCCGGACGGGAGATTACACAGATACGCAGTATTTT. Amino acid sequence: CASSTRTGDYTDTQYF.

The chain combines TRBV6-5 with TRBJ1-2, with a weak D call TRBD1 (5 bases). The germline V and J ends were trimmed by 2 bases and 4 bases, with 8 bases remaining between them. This CDR3 region has 13 residues. Germline V gene sequence: CDR1 MNHEY, CDR2 SVGAGI. DNA of the CDR3: TGTGCCAGCAGTTACGGTGGGGGCTATGGCTACACCTTC. This sequence encodes CASSYGGGYGYTF.

The gene calls are TRBV2 and TRBJ1-5, with no clear D. The CDR3 has 15 amino acids. Germline loops: CDR1 SNHLY, CDR2 FYNNEI. V dropped 6 bases and J dropped 0 bases, with 12 bases sitting between them. The CDR3 region is CASRDLKNSNQPQHF. For the CDR3, the DNA is TGTGCCAGCAGAGACTTAAAAAATAGCAATCAGCCCCAGCATTTT.

This clone was found once. The chain combines TRBV29-1 with TRBJ2-1; D gene unclear. The CDR3 is 10 amino acids. The germline V and J ends were trimmed by 4 bases and 6 bases, with 4 bases remaining between them. Germline CDR1 SQVTM, CDR2 ANQGSEA. This chain's CDR3 is CSVVINEQFF. The DNA of the CDR3 is TGCAGCGTTGTGATCAATGAGCAGTTCTTC.

The chain combines TRBV4-1 with TRBJ2-1, with 12 bases that match TRBD2. The CDR3 is 16 amino acids. The trim removed 5 bases at V and 4 bases at J, leaving 6 bases unmatched. Germline V gene data show CDR1 as MGHRA and CDR2 as YSYEKL. The CDR3 is CASSVQLAGGYNEQFF. Here the CDR3 DNA reads TGCGCCAGCAGCGTCCAGCTAGCGGGGGGGTACAATGAGCAGTTCTTC.

This chain connects TRBV6-1 to TRBJ2-5; D gene uncertain. Trimming took off 1 base at V and 5 bases at J, with 11 bases between the two ends. CDR1 and CDR2 from the germline V gene are MNHNS and SASEGT. The CDR3 spans 14 residues. CDR3 protein: CASSEVAGTETQYF. CDR3 in DNA: TGTGCCAGCAGTGAAGTAGCAGGAACCGAGACCCAGTACTTC.

The chain carries TRBV20-1 and TRBJ2-1; D not certain. The ends were cut back, 3 bases at V and 10 bases at J, with 7 bases in the middle. Germline V gives CDR1 DFQATT, CDR2 SNEGSKA (reference sequence). The CDR3 is 10 residues long. CDR3 sequence (DNA): TGCAGTGCTAGCTATCGGGAGCAGTTCTTC. Amino acid sequence: CSASYREQFF.

This clone was picked up a small number of times. The CDR3 spells CASSLAGGPGHTGELFF. The CDR3, as DNA: TGTGCCAGCAGCTTGGCGGGGGGGCCGGGGCACACCGGGGAGCTGTTTTTT. The chain links TRBV7-2 to TRBJ2-2; 9 bases agree with TRBD2. V gave up 3 bases and J gave up 3 bases; unmatched junction bases: 8. Germline V gene sequence: CDR1 SGHTA, CDR2 FQGNSA. This CDR3 comprises 17 residues. The variable domain in full, with the rest retrieved from reference TRBV7-2 and TRBJ2-2, is GAGVSQSPSNKVTEKGKDVELRCDPISGHTALYWYRQSLGQGLEFLIYFQGNSAPDKSGLPSDRFSAERTGGSVSTLTIQRTQQEDSAVYLCASSLAGGPGHTGELFFGEGSRLTVL.

This chain's CDR3 is CASSFNGGLGDEQFF. CDR3 sequence (DNA): TGTGCCAGCAGCTTCAACGGGGGACTAGGGGATGAGCAGTTCTTC. The chain links TRBV7-2 to TRBJ2-1; TRBD2 aligns across 8 bases. The junction had 9 bases not matched to a gene; V was cut back by 3 bases and J by 8 bases. CDR1 and CDR2 (germline): SGHTA, FQGNSA. The CDR3 is 15 amino acids.

The chain links TRBV5-5 to TRBJ2-7; weak D call: TRBD2 (7 bases). The CDR3 length is 15 residues. Trimming left V 0 bases short and J 2 bases short, with 12 bases between. The V gene's germline CDR1 is SGHKS and CDR2 YYEKEE (reference sequence). CDR3 protein: CASSLGAGAAYEQYF. DNA of the CDR3: TGTGCCAGCAGCTTGGGGGCGGGGGCAGCCTACGAGCAGTACTTC.

The chain links TRBV6-5 to TRBJ1-2, with D possibly TRBD1 on 5 matching bases. Germline loops: CDR1 MNHEY, CDR2 SVGAGI. The CDR3 loop spans 13 amino acids. Trimming left V 6 bases short and J 4 bases short, with 12 bases between. DNA of the CDR3: TGTGCCAGCAGGCCTCCAGGGTTCTATGGCTACACCTTC. It yields the protein CASRPPGFYGYTF.